One sample yielded the 3 T cell receptor beta chains listed below, sequenced in a study of cytomegalovirus exposure and HLA in healthy donors. PCR employed 60 Vbeta and 13 Jbeta primers. Measured with immunoSEQ multiplex PCR; TCRdb has only the in-frame clones, and not every one. Of roughly 100,000 clones listed, 70% to 80% are singletons. Sequences were obtained from PBMCs. The receptors derive from a female donor in good health and CMV-seronegative.

This clone was counted a single time. The chain employs TRBV29-1 and TRBJ1-1, with D maybe TRBD1 (6 bases). Deletions cut 7 bases from V and 4 bases from J, with 16 bases between. This CDR3 spans 13 amino acids. Germline-derived CDR1 and CDR2 are SQVTM and ANQGSEA. CDR3 DNA: TGCAGCGCCGGGGGAGGGGGGATCACTGAAGCTTTCTTT. Protein sequence: CSAGGGGITEAFF.

The J gene is TRBJ2-7, the V gene TRBV28; a possible D gene is TRBD1 (6 bases). The CDR3 is 15 amino acids. CDR1 is MDHEN and CDR2 is SYDVKM in the germline V gene. The ends were cut back, 3 bases at V and 3 bases at J, with 15 bases in the middle. The CDR3 bases are TGTGCCAGCAGTTTTCGCCGACAGGCGAACTACGAGCAGTACTTC. It yields the protein CASSFRRQANYEQYF.

The J gene is TRBJ2-7, the V gene TRBV29-1, with D uncertain. The CDR3 spans 11 residues. Trimming shortened V by 5 bases and J by 1 base, and 6 bases separated the two germline ends. Germline CDR1 reads SQVTM; CDR2 reads ANQGSEA. CDR3 DNA sequence: TGCAGCGTTTCTACTTCCTACGAGCAGTACTTC. It yields the protein CSVSTSYEQYF.